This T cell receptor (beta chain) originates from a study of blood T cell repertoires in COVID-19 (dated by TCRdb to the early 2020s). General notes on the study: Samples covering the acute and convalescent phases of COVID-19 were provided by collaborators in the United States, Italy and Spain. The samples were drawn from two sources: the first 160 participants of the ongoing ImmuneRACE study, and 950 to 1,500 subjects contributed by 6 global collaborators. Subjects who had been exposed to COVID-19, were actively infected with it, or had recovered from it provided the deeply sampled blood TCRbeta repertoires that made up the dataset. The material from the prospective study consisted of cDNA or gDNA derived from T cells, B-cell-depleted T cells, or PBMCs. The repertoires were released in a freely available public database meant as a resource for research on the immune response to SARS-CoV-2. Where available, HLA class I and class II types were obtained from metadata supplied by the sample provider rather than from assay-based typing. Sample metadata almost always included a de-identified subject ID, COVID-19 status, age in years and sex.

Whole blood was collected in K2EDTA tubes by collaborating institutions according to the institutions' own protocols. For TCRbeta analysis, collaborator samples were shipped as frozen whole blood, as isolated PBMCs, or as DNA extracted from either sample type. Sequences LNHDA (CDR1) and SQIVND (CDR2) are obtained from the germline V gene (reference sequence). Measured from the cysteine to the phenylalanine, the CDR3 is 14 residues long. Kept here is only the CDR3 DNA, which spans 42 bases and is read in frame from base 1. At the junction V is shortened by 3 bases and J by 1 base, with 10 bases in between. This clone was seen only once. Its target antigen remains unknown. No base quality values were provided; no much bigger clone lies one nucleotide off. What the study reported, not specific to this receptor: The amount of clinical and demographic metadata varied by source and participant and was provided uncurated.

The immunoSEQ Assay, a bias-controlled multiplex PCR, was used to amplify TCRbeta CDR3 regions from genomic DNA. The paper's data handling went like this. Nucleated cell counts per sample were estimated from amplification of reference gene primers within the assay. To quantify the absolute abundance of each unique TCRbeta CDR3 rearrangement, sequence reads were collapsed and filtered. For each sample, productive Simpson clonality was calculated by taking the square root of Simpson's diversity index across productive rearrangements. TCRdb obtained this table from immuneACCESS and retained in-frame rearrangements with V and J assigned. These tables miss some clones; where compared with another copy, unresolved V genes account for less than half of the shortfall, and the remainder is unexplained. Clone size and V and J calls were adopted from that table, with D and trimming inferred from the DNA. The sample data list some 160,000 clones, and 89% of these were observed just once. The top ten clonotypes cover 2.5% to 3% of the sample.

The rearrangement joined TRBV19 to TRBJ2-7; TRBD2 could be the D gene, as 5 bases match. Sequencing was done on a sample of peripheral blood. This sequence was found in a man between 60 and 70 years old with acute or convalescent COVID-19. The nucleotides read TGTGCCAGTAGTATGAGTACGGGGTCCTACGAGCAGTACTTC. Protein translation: CASSMSTGSYEQYF.